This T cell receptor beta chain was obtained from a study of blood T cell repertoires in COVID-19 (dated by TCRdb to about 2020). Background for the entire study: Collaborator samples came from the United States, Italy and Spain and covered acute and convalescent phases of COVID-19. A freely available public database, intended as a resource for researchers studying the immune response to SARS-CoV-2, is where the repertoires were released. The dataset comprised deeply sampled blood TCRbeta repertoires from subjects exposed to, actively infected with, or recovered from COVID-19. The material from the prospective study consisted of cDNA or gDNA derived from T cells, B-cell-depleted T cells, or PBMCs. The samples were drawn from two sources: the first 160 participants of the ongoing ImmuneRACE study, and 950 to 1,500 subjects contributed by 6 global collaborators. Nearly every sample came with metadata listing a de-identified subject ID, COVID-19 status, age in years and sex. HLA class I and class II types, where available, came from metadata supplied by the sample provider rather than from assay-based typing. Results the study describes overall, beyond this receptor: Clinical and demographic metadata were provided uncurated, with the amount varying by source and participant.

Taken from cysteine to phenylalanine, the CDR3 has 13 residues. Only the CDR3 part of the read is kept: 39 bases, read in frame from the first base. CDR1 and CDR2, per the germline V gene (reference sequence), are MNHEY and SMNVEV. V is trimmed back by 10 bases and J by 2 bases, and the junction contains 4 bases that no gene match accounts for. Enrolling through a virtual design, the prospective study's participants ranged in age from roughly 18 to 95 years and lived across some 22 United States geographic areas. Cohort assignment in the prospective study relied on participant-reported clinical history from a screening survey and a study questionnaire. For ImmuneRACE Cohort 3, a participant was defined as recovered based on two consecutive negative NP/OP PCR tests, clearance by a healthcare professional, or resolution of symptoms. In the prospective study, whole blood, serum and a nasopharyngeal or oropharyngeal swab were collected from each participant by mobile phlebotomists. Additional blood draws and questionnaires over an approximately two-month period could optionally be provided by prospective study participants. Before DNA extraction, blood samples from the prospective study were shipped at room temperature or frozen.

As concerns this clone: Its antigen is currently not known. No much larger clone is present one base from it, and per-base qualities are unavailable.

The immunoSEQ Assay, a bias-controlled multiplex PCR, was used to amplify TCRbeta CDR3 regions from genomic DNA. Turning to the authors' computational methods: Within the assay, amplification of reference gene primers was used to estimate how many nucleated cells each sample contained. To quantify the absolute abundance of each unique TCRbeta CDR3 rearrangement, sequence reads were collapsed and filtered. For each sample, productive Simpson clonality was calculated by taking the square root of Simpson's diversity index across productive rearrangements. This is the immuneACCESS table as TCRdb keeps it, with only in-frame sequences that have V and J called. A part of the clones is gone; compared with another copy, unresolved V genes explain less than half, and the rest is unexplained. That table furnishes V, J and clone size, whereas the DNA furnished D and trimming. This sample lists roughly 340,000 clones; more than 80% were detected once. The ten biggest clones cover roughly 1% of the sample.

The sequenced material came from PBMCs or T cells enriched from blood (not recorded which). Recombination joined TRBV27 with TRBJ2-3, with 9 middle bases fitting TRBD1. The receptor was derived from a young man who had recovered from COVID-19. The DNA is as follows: TGTGCCACCGGGACAGGGTTCACAGATACGCAGTATTTT. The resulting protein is CATGTGFTDTQYF.